This TCR delta chain was sequenced for a study of gamma-delta T cells after stem cell transplantation. TCRdb reprocessed the RT-PCR reads using CATT. There are 15,000 to 17,000 delta-chain clones in the sample; less than 10% occur only once, and about 60% lies in the top ten. The sample holds a few counts of this clone. TCRdb records a much larger clone's protein for this DNA, with a difference at residue 13 that likely arises from a read error; the protein given is the translation of the DNA. Per germline, CDR1 TVYSNPD and CDR2 GDNSRS (reference sequence). The V end lost 2 bases, the J end lost 0 bases, and 31 bases lay between the germline ends. The CDR3 length is 20 residues.

This receptor was taken from a human donor. It is not recorded whose cells these are; they may come from a transplant donor. The chain employs TRDV3 and TRDJ1; the D is unclear. Sequencing was carried out using gamma-delta T cells. The CDR3 DNA reads TGTGCCTTTCCCGATCCTCCCCAAGATTGCGGAGCAGTCCACACCGATAAACTCATCTTT. Protein: CAFPDPPQDCGAVHTDKLIF.